Below are 27 T cell receptor beta chains sequenced from a single sample in a study of blood T cell repertoires in COVID-19. Assay: immunoSEQ multiplex PCR; the TCRdb copy retains only in-frame clones and omits some. The repertoire has more than 300,000 clones, around 83% of them found once; the top ten carry around 5%. The sample consisted of PBMCs or T cells enriched from blood (not recorded which). These receptors originate from a woman aged 45-65 years who had recovered from COVID-19.

The gene calls are TRBV7-9 and TRBJ2-5; D is unclear. The CDR3 extends over 16 amino acids. The V end lost 1 base, the J end lost 3 bases, and 15 bases lay between the germline ends. Germline V CDR1 and CDR2: SEHNR, FQNEAQ (reference sequence). The CDR3 sequence is CASSLVVWAAEETQYF. CDR3 sequence (DNA): TGTGCCAGCAGCTTAGTGGTTTGGGCAGCTGAAGAGACCCAGTACTTC.

The chain employs TRBV30 and TRBJ1-1; TRBD1 is a possible D gene (5 bases). Trimming removed 3 bases from V and 10 bases from J, with 21 bases in between. CDR1 and CDR2 from the germline V gene are GTSNPN and SVGIG (reference sequence). The CDR3 consists of 14 residues. The CDR3: CAWRISFQGGGAFF. CDR3 DNA: TGTGCCTGGAGGATCAGTTTTCAGGGCGGTGGAGCTTTCTTT.

The chain combines TRBV9 with TRBJ2-2; 8 bases match TRBD1. The CDR3 sequence is 15 residues long. Germline loops: CDR1 SGDLS, CDR2 YYNGEE. The V gene end was trimmed by 4 bases and the J gene end by 4 bases; junction bases not matched to a gene: 6. CDR3 bases: TGTGCCAGCAGCAGACCCGGGACAGGCACCGGGGAGCTGTTTTTT. It codes for CASSRPGTGTGELFF.

The V and J genes are TRBV10-3 and TRBJ1-6, with TRBD1 as a possible D gene (6 bases). The V end lost 6 bases, the J end lost 5 bases, and 11 bases lay between the germline ends. The CDR3 runs 14 residues. Germline assignment: CDR1 ENHRY and CDR2 SYGVKD. CDR3 amino acids: CAIRGQNNNSPLHF. DNA of the CDR3: TGTGCCATCAGAGGACAGAATAATAATTCACCCCTCCACTTT.

The chain has TRBV19 and TRBJ1-2; 10 nucleotides agree with TRBD1. CDR1 is LNHDA and CDR2 is SQIVND in the germline V gene (reference sequence). J gave up 5 bases and V 4 bases, and 1 base lay outside the gene matches. The CDR3 is 13 amino acids. The CDR3 spells CASSTGQGYGYTF. CDR3 in DNA: TGTGCCAGTAGTACGGGACAGGGGTATGGCTACACCTTC.

The count of this clone is one. V is TRBV6-5 and J is TRBJ1-2, with D hard to call. The V gene lost 0 bases and the J gene lost 8 bases, with 16 bases spanning the gap. Germline loops: CDR1 MNHEY, CDR2 SVGAGI. This CDR3 region has 15 residues. This CDR3 reads CASSYSSGGRHGYTF. The CDR3 nucleotides read TGTGCCAGCAGTTACTCTTCGGGAGGGCGTCACGGCTACACCTTC.

The CDR3 DNA is TGTGCCAGCAGTGGTCCCGGGACAGGGGGCTTCTATGGCTACACCTTC. The encoded protein is CASSGPGTGGFYGYTF. The rearrangement links TRBV25-1 to TRBJ1-2, with 12 bases identical to TRBD1. Per germline, CDR1 MGHDK and CDR2 SYGVNS. V shed 4 bases and J 4 bases; nucleotides not matched to a gene: 7. The CDR3 sequence is 16 residues long.

The V and J genes are TRBV30 and TRBJ1-2; 10 nucleotides align to TRBD1. With 3 bases clipped from V and 5 bases from J, the junction kept 9 bases outside the gene matches. Germline loops: CDR1 GTSNPN, CDR2 SVGIG (reference sequence). The length of the CDR3 is 15 residues. DNA of the CDR3: TGTGCCTGGAGGGGACAGGGGCGCGATCCTTATGGCTACACCTTC. Its protein product is CAWRGQGRDPYGYTF.

V is TRBV7-9 and J is TRBJ2-7, with D maybe TRBD2 (5 bases). CDR1 is SEHNR, CDR2 FQNEAQ, per germline (reference sequence). Trimming removed 3 bases from V and 3 bases from J, with 12 bases in between. CDR3 size: 14 residues. CDR3 in amino acids: CASSLSAENYEQYF. CDR3 DNA: TGTGCCAGCAGCTTGTCAGCGGAGAACTACGAGCAGTACTTC. Looking up the rest from reference TRBV7-9 and TRBJ2-7 gives the full variable domain: DTGVSQNPRHKITKRGQNVTFRCDPISEHNRLYWYRQTLGQGPEFLTYFQNEAQLEKSRLLSDRFSAERPKGSFSTLEIQRTEQGDSAMYLCASSLSAENYEQYFGPGTRLTVT.

This chain uses TRBV19 with TRBJ1-1; TRBD1 matches at 8 bases. With 6 bases clipped from V and 3 bases from J, the junction kept 6 bases outside the gene matches. The CDR3 extends over 14 amino acids. Germline V gene sequence: CDR1 LNHDA, CDR2 SQIVND (reference sequence). The CDR3 region is CASRQDRVDTEAFF. The CDR3 DNA sequence: TGTGCCAGTAGGCAGGACAGGGTCGACACTGAAGCTTTCTTT.

The chain recombines TRBV4-2 with TRBJ2-3; the D is unclear. The CDR3 extends over 15 amino acids. In germline, CDR1 is LGHNA, CDR2 YNFKEQ. The V gene lost 0 bases and the J gene lost 1 base, with 8 bases spanning the gap. The DNA for the CDR3 is TGTGCCAGCAGCCAAGATCTCCTAGGCACAGATACGCAGTATTTT. Its translation is CASSQDLLGTDTQYF.

This clone was detected only once. The rearrangement uses TRBV6-5 and TRBJ1-2, with TRBD1 matching over 7 bases. The V gene's germline CDR1 is MNHEY and CDR2 SVGAGI. The CDR3 loop spans 13 amino acids. V shed 5 bases and J 9 bases; nucleotides not matched to a gene: 9. CDR3 sequence: CASSTRDSYRYTF. DNA for the CDR3: TGTGCCAGCAGTACACGGGACAGTTATCGCTACACCTTC.

This clone was counted ten times or more. The chain employs TRBV7-9 and TRBJ2-7; tentatively, D is TRBD2 (5 bases). The CDR3 runs 15 residues. With 6 bases removed from V and 1 base from J, the gap between germline ends came to 16 bases. In germline, CDR1 is SEHNR, CDR2 FQNEAQ (reference sequence). CDR3 nucleotides: TGTGCCAGCAGTGTAGCGAGCCATCCTTCCTACGAGCAGTACTTC. Translating gives CASSVASHPSYEQYF.

The genes are TRBV19 and TRBJ1-1, with D possibly being TRBD1 (6 bases). CDR3 length: 16 residues. Germline V lookup: CDR1 LNHDA, CDR2 SQIVND (reference sequence). The ends were cut back, 3 bases at V and 3 bases at J, with 17 bases in the middle. This chain's CDR3 is CASSIRWDTRDTEAFF. Here the CDR3 DNA reads TGTGCCAGTAGTATCCGGTGGGACACCAGGGACACTGAAGCTTTCTTT.

The chain couples TRBV19 to TRBJ1-1; maybe TRBD1 (5 bases). The ends were cut back, 3 bases at V and 11 bases at J, with 13 bases in the middle. The CDR3 has 12 residues. CDR1 LNHDA and CDR2 SQIVND come from the germline V gene (reference sequence). The CDR3 loop reads CASSMNRLGAFF. In nucleotides, the CDR3 is TGTGCCAGTAGTATGAACAGGCTTGGGGCTTTCTTT.

The genes are TRBV19 and TRBJ1-6, with 10 positions matching TRBD1. This CDR3 region has 18 residues. With 0 bases clipped from V and 7 bases from J, the junction kept 9 bases outside the gene matches. Germline CDR1 is LNHDA and CDR2 is SQIVND (reference sequence). CDR3 residues: CASSIDRDRGFRNSPLHF. CDR3 coding DNA: TGTGCCAGTAGTATAGATCGGGACAGGGGCTTTCGGAATTCACCCCTCCACTTT.

V usage is TRBV7-2 and J usage is TRBJ2-7; D unresolved. The CDR3 contains 14 residues. Trimming stripped 3 bases from V and 2 bases from J, with 11 bases between. Per the germline V gene, CDR1 is SGHTA and CDR2 is FQGNSA. The CDR3 region has the DNA TGTGCCAGCAGCTTGACTGCGTCGACCTACGAGCAGTACTTC. It encodes CASSLTASTYEQYF.

This clone was detected once. The chain employs TRBV4-2 and TRBJ2-6; TRBD2 might be the D (7 bases). The CDR3 spans 19 residues. In germline, CDR1 is LGHNA, CDR2 YNFKEQ. The ends were cut back, 0 bases at V and 4 bases at J, with 19 bases in the middle. CDR3 sequence reads: CASSQDWGGHRSGANVLTF. The CDR3 nucleotides read TGTGCCAGCAGCCAAGATTGGGGGGGGCACCGCTCGGGGGCCAACGTCCTGACTTTC.

V is TRBV7-9 and J is TRBJ2-7, with D possibly TRBD2 on 6 matching bases. V dropped 1 base and J dropped 1 base, with 11 bases sitting between them. Per germline, CDR1 SEHNR and CDR2 FQNEAQ (reference sequence). This CDR3 comprises 15 residues. CDR3 residues: CASSLGRGLSYEQYF. For the CDR3, the DNA is TGTGCCAGCAGCTTAGGGAGGGGTTTATCCTACGAGCAGTACTTC.

This chain uses TRBV2 with TRBJ1-1; 9 nucleotides align to TRBD1. Germline V lookup: CDR1 SNHLY, CDR2 FYNNEI. This CDR3 is 15 amino acids long. J was trimmed by 5 bases and V by 2 bases; bases with no gene match: 6. In nucleotides, the CDR3 is TGTGCCAGCAGTGAACCCCGACAGGGGGGTACTGAAGCTTTCTTT. This sequence encodes CASSEPRQGGTEAFF.

The chain couples TRBV6-1 to TRBJ2-5, with D possibly matching TRBD2 (7 bases). The CDR3 length is 15 residues. Germline CDR1 MNHNS, CDR2 SASEGT. Trimming stripped 1 base from V and 5 bases from J, with 14 bases between. DNA of the CDR3: TGTGCCAGCAGTGAAGTCGGGGGGCGGGCGGAGACCCAGTACTTC. Encoded protein: CASSEVGGRAETQYF.

This rearrangement joins TRBV14 to TRBJ1-3; TRBD1 might be the D (6 bases). Germline V gene sequence: CDR1 SGHDN, CDR2 FVKESK. V gave up 0 bases and J gave up 5 bases, with 23 bases separating them. CDR3 length equals 19 residues. CDR3 amino acids: CASSQEGLATQGFRNTIYF. The DNA of the CDR3 is TGTGCCAGCAGCCAAGAGGGGTTGGCTACACAGGGTTTCAGAAACACCATATATTTT.

This clone came up once. This rearrangement joins TRBV7-2 to TRBJ2-1; TRBD1 matches 7 bases. Germline values: CDR1 SGHTA, CDR2 FQGNSA. The CDR3 contains 15 residues. V was pared by 4 bases and J by 2 bases, with 5 bases of the junction left unmatched. CDR3 region: CASSSGTAAYNEQFF. The CDR3, as DNA: TGTGCCAGCAGCTCGGGGACAGCTGCCTACAATGAGCAGTTCTTC. The full variable domain, with the rest looked up from reference TRBV7-2 and TRBJ2-1, is GAGVSQSPSNKVTEKGKDVELRCDPISGHTALYWYRQSLGQGLEFLIYFQGNSAPDKSGLPSDRFSAERTGGSVSTLTIQRTQQEDSAVYLCASSSGTAAYNEQFFGPGTRLTVL.

The chain couples TRBV23-1 to TRBJ2-1; perhaps TRBD1 as D (6 bases). TRBV23-1 is known as an ORF, though its function is uncertain. The CDR3 has 12 residues. Deletions cut 2 bases from V and 15 bases from J, with 14 bases between. CDR3 sequence: CASSQQGQGLFF. The CDR3 DNA is TGCGCCAGCAGTCAACAGGGGCAGGGATTGTTCTTC.

The V call is TRBV7-6, the J call TRBJ2-7; D uncertain. V dropped 5 bases and J dropped 2 bases, with 16 bases sitting between them. The CDR3 is made up of 15 amino acids. Germline values: CDR1 SGHVS, CDR2 FNYEAQ. CDR3: CASSAGNRGPYEQYF. The CDR3, as DNA: TGTGCCAGCAGCGCCGGTAACCGTGGGCCCTACGAGCAGTACTTC.

This clone was observed once. The chain links TRBV7-2 to TRBJ2-3; D ambiguous. The germline CDR1 and CDR2 sequences are SGHTA and FQGNSA. The CDR3 contains 13 residues. Trimming took off 7 bases at V and 6 bases at J, with 14 bases between the two ends. The DNA for the CDR3 is TGTGCCAGCACCCCGACCGGGTTGGATACGCAGTATTTT. It codes for CASTPTGLDTQYF.

There are a few counts of this clone. The chain carries TRBV11-1 and TRBJ2-7; the match to TRBD1 covers 10 bases. After removal of 3 bases from V and 2 bases from J, the junction contained 4 bases not matched to a gene. The CDR3 sequence is 15 residues long. Germline assignment: CDR1 SGHAT and CDR2 FQDESV (reference sequence). The CDR3 here is CASSLGQGKTYEQYF. CDR3 nucleotides: TGTGCCAGCAGCTTGGGACAGGGGAAAACCTACGAGCAGTACTTC.